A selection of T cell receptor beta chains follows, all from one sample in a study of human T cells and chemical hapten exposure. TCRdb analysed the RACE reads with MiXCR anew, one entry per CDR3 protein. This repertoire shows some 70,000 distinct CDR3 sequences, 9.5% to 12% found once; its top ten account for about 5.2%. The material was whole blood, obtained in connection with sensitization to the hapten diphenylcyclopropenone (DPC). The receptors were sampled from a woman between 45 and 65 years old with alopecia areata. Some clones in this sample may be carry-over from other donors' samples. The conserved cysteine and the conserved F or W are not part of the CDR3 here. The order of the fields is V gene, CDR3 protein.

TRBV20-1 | SARGAGAPSNTGELF
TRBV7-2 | ASSPMDTQY
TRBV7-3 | ASSAQGGTEAF
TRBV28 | ASSSVRLAANTGELF
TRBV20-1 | SASTQLNEQF
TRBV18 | ASSPTLSYEQY
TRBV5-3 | ARSLSGFSGPYQPQH
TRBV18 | ASSRPGTDTQY
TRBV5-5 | ASSLAGTGTYEQY
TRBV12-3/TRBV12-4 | ASGNEKLF
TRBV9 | ASSVAAGVRETQY
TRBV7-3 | ASSLTGTGGSEQY
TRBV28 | ASSVPGQGSEKLF
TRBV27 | ASRYSRDRGEKLF
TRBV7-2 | ASSERSPGYNQPQH
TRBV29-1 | SVGVQENYGYT
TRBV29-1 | SVGKGTSQRAEQY
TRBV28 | ASSLATASRNEQF
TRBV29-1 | SVGIAGSGNTIY
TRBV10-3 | AINTGMNTEAF
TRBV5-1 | ASTPQGTDTQY
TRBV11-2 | ASSAASTDTQY
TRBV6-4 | ASSWTGANSPLH
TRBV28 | ASSYANTGELF
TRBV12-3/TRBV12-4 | ASSLRDGLDANEQF
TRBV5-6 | ASSLTGATDTQY